This TCR beta chain originates from a study of T cells after yellow fever vaccination. Study-wide points: Abundant clonotypes (contaminants from the bulk population) could be present in FACS-sorted repertoires.

The 5'RACE template-switching step produced TCR cDNA and added a universal primer site and UMIs. TCRdb recomputed calls from the 5' RACE reads with MiXCR, one row per CDR3 protein. Of approximately 330,000 distinct CDR3 sequences in the sample, approximately 4% were seen once. This clonotype was detected ten times or more. Its antigen is not identified. V dropped 0 bases and J dropped 0 bases, with 12 bases sitting between them. Germline V gene data show CDR1 as MNHEY and CDR2 as SVGAGI. This CDR3 has 18 amino acids. V is TRBV6-5 and J is TRBJ1-6; the D gene is possibly TRBD1 (5 bases). Here the sequenced sample was PBMCs, taken 5 days after the yellow fever booster vaccination. This TCR came from a man in his late teens or twenties who received the YFV17D yellow fever vaccine. The CDR3 DNA follows: TGTGCCAGCAGTTACTCGACCAGGGCTAGCTCCTATAATTCACCCCTCCACTTT. Translating gives CASSYSTRASSYNSPLHF.